The clone carrying this T cell receptor (beta chain) has more than one count but fewer than ten. The template used for profiling TCR beta VDJ and CDR3 was genomic DNA. TCRdb called the reads again in MiXCR, with one record for every CDR3 protein. The top ten clones hold approximately 1% of a sample with about 180,000 distinct CDR3 sequences, around half of them seen once. This sample was taken from a study of CD8+CD57+ T cells in acquired aplastic anemia. The length of the CDR3 is 14 residues. Trimming took 3 bases from V and 5 from J; bases not matched to a gene: 8. Germline V gives CDR1 DFQATT, CDR2 SNEGSKA (reference sequence). Whoever was chosen for sequencing had shown CD8+CD57+ cell expansion by flow cytometry.

Material for sequencing was sorted CD4+, CD8+, or CD8+CD57+ T cells (not recorded which) from PBMCs. The TCR sequence derives from a human donor with aplastic anemia. This chain links TRBV20-1 with TRBJ2-5, with TRBD2 identical over 8 bases. The CDR3 loop is CSARLAGEWETQYF. The CDR3, as DNA: TGCAGTGCTAGGCTAGCGGGTGAATGGGAGACCCAGTACTTC.